The 15 T cell receptor beta chains reported below all come from one sample, sequenced in a study of brain T cells in children with intractable seizures. Time point denoted: blood from clinic visit 5 months post-surgery; TSC patient then seizure free. Sequencing was performed with immunoSEQ multiplex PCR; in TCRdb, only in-frame clones are kept and a portion is missing. The sample yields about 340,000 clones, 93% seen once. This specimen was peripheral blood, taken less than 6 months after surgery. These receptors all stem from a boy less than two years old with tuberous sclerosis and intractable seizures.

The chain uses TRBV9 and TRBJ2-3; D is perhaps TRBD2 (7 bases). CDR3 size: 15 residues. The germline V and J ends were trimmed by 1 base and 3 bases, with 12 bases remaining between them. The germline CDR1 and CDR2 sequences are SGDLS and YYNGEE. The CDR3, as DNA: TGTGCCAGCAGCGTATGGGGGGGCCAGACAGATACGCAGTATTTT. This sequence encodes CASSVWGGQTDTQYF.

This chain connects TRBV28 to TRBJ2-7, with TRBD1 as a possible D gene (6 bases). CDR1 is MDHEN, CDR2 SYDVKM, per germline. V gave up 7 bases and J gave up 5 bases, with 24 bases separating them. This CDR3 comprises 16 residues. CDR3 sequence reads: CASIPSPGHGSDEQYF. CDR3 nucleotide sequence: TGTGCCAGCATCCCCTCTCCGGGACACGGAAGCGACGAGCAGTACTTC.

The chain employs TRBV10-1 and TRBJ1-3; D call uncertain. The germline V gene has CDR1 WNHNN and CDR2 SYGVQD (reference sequence). CDR3 length: 15 residues. V lost 0 bases and J lost 2, with 8 bases in between. In nucleotides, the CDR3 is TGCGCCAGCAGTGAGTCGTATCGAACTGGAAACACCATATATTTT. Protein product: CASSESYRTGNTIYF.

The rearrangement links TRBV9 to TRBJ2-6, with TRBD1 identical over 8 bases. This CDR3 region has 18 residues. V trimming: 4 bases; J trimming: 2 bases; junction bases outside the gene matches: 11. Germline V lookup: CDR1 SGDLS, CDR2 YYNGEE. This chain's CDR3 is CASSPTGATSAGANVLTF. CDR3 DNA sequence: TGTGCCAGCAGCCCGACAGGGGCGACTTCTGCTGGGGCCAACGTCCTGACTTTC.

V usage is TRBV28 and J usage is TRBJ2-7, with D perhaps matching TRBD1 (5 bases). The V end lost 5 bases, the J end lost 2 bases, and 16 bases lay between the germline ends. The CDR3 consists of 15 residues. Germline V gives CDR1 MDHEN, CDR2 SYDVKM. Written as DNA, the CDR3 is TGTGCCAGCAGTAGGCGAGTTGACAGAACCTACGAGCAGTACTTC. It translates to CASSRRVDRTYEQYF.

The rearrangement links TRBV7-3 to TRBJ2-1; TRBD2 aligns across 8 bases. CDR3 size: 14 residues. With V trimmed by 5 bases and J by 7 bases, 7 bases remained unmatched. CDR1 SGHTA and CDR2 FQGTGA come from the germline V gene. The CDR3 here is CASSVPGTRNEQFF. DNA of the CDR3: TGTGCCAGCAGCGTCCCCGGGACTAGGAATGAGCAGTTCTTC.

V usage is TRBV28 and J usage is TRBJ1-5; no definite D call. The germline CDR1 and CDR2 sequences are MDHEN and SYDVKM. This CDR3 region has 15 residues. The V end was cut by 2 bases, the J end by 1 base, with 9 bases between. CDR3 residues: CASSLSDTSNQPQHF. CDR3 in DNA: TGTGCCAGCAGTTTAAGTGATACAAGCAATCAGCCCCAGCATTTT.

The chain is built from TRBV28 and TRBJ2-2; 8 nucleotides line up with TRBD1. CDR1 MDHEN and CDR2 SYDVKM come from the germline V gene. The CDR3 contains 16 residues. Trimming cost V 7 bases and J 4 bases; bases outside gene matches: 11. The CDR3 protein is CASTRSGGKITGELFF. DNA of the CDR3: TGTGCCAGCACCCGATCAGGGGGCAAGATCACCGGGGAGCTGTTTTTT.

The chain joins TRBV2 to TRBJ2-3, with D tentatively TRBD1 or TRBD2 (5 bases each). CDR3 length: 15 residues. CDR1 and CDR2 from the germline V gene are SNHLY and FYNNEI. Trimming took off 1 base at V and 6 bases at J, with 14 bases between the two ends. CDR3 nucleotides: TGTGCCAGCAGTGAAGTTCGAGGGGCTAAGGATACGCAGTATTTT. Translated: CASSEVRGAKDTQYF.

The rearrangement uses TRBV6-6 and TRBJ2-3, with D possibly TRBD1 on 6 matching bases. Trimming pared 10 bases from V and 5 bases from J, leaving 10 bases between. CDR3 length: 11 amino acids. Per the germline V gene, CDR1 is MNHNY and CDR2 is SVGAGI (reference sequence). The CDR3 spells CAIRGLDTQYF. In DNA form, the CDR3 reads TGTGCCATCAGGGGTTTAGATACGCAGTATTTT.

This clone appeared once. The genes are TRBV5-1 and TRBJ2-1; 8 positions agree with TRBD2. Germline V gene data show CDR1 as SGHRS and CDR2 as YFSETQ. This CDR3 has 15 amino acids. J lost 7 bases, V lost 0 bases, and 6 bases had no gene match. The CDR3, as DNA: TGCGCCAGCAGCTTGGGAGCTAGCGGGCTTAATGAGCAGTTCTTC. Protein sequence: CASSLGASGLNEQFF. The whole variable domain, filled in from reference TRBV5-1 and TRBJ2-1, reads KAGVTQTPRYLIKTRGQQVTLSCSPISGHRSVSWYQQTPGQGLQFLFEYFSETQRNKGNFPGRFSGRQFSNSRSEMNVSTLELGDSALYLCASSLGASGLNEQFFGPGTRLTVL.

The CDR3 DNA reads TGTGCCAGCAGCTCCGGGGTGTTAGCTAACTATGGCTACACCTTC. Translation: CASSSGVLANYGYTF. The chain links TRBV7-9 to TRBJ1-2, with D unclear. Per the germline V gene, CDR1 is SEHNR and CDR2 is FQNEAQ (reference sequence). This CDR3 contains 15 residues. V lost 4 bases and J 0 bases, leaving 12 bases between the germline ends.

The rearrangement joins TRBV30 to TRBJ2-2; no definite D call. Trimming shortened V by 0 bases and J by 6 bases, and 8 bases separated the two germline ends. The CDR3 covers 13 residues. Germline CDR1 GTSNPN, CDR2 SVGIG (reference sequence). Written as DNA, the CDR3 is TGTGCCTGGAGTGTACTCGCGGCCGGGGAGCTGTTTTTT. Translated: CAWSVLAAGELFF.

Only a few counts were recorded for this clone. The chain is built from TRBV2 and TRBJ1-5, with 7 positions matching TRBD1. In germline, CDR1 is SNHLY, CDR2 FYNNEI. The CDR3 contains 11 residues. V lost 7 bases to trimming and J lost 10 bases; unmatched junction nucleotides: 4. The CDR3 reads CASNNRGPQHF. For the CDR3, the DNA is TGTGCCAGCAATAACAGGGGCCCCCAGCATTTT.

The chain joins TRBV5-4 to TRBJ1-2; no firm D call. This CDR3 spans 15 amino acids. Trimming took off 0 bases at V and 3 bases at J, with 12 bases between the two ends. The V gene's germline CDR1 is SGHNT and CDR2 YYREEE (reference sequence). The CDR3 is CASSLVSALDYGYTF. CDR3 sequence (DNA): TGTGCCAGCAGCTTGGTATCGGCCCTCGACTATGGCTACACCTTC.